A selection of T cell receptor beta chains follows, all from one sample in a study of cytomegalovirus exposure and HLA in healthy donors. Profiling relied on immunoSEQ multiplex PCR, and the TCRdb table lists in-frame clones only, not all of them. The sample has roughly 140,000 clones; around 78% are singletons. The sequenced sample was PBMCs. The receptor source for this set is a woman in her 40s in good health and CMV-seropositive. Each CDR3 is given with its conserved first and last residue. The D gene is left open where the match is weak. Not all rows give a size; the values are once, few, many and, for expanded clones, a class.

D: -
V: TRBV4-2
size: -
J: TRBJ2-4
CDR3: CASSQDLLRSHSTWSQYF
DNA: TGTGCCAGCAGCCAAGATCTACTCCGGAGTCACTCGACGTGGTCTCAGTACTTC

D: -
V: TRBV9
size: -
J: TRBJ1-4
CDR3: CASSVGAGRTNEKLFF
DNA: TGTGCCAGCAGCGTAGGAGCTGGGCGAACTAATGAAAAACTGTTTTTT

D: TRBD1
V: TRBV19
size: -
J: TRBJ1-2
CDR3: CASSTTGAGGYTF
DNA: TGTGCCAGTAGTACAACAGGGGCGGGGGGCTACACCTTC

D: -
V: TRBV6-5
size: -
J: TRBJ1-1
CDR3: CARKPRDGHTEAFF
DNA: TGTGCCAGAAAACCGCGGGACGGCCACACTGAAGCTTTCTTT

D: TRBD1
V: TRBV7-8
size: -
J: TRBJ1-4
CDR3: CASSFQGQGRGKLFF
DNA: TGTGCCAGCAGCTTCCAGGGACAGGGAAGGGGAAAACTGTTTTTT

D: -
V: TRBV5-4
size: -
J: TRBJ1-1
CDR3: CASSYPGSPEYTEAFF
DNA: TGTGCCAGCAGCTACCCCGGGAGCCCAGAGTACACTGAAGCTTTCTTT

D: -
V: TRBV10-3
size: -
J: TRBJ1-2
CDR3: CAISDNGQNYGYTF
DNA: TGTGCCATCAGTGATAACGGACAGAACTATGGCTACACCTTC

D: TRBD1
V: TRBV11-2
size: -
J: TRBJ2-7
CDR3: CASSSNRGLGEQYF
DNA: TGTGCCAGCAGCTCGAACAGGGGGCTGGGCGAGCAGTACTTC

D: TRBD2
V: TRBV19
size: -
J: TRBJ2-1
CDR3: CASSIDNSGGNYNEQFF
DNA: TGTGCCAGTAGTATAGATAATTCGGGAGGGAACTACAATGAGCAGTTCTTC

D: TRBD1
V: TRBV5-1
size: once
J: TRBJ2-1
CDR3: CASSATGDSYNEQFF
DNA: TGCGCCAGCAGCGCGACAGGGGACTCCTACAATGAGCAGTTCTTC

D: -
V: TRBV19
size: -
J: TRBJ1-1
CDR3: CASGEPGYGTEAFF
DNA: TGTGCCAGTGGAGAACCTGGGTACGGCACTGAAGCTTTCTTT

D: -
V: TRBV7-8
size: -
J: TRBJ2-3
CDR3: CASSSGSSRDTQYF
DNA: TGTGCCAGCAGCTCCGGGAGTAGTAGAGATACGCAGTATTTT